The 4 T cell receptor beta chains below were found in one sample sequenced in a study of T cells in Graves' hyperthyroidism and ophthalmopathy. What was amplified from RNA transcripts were TCR beta CDR3 regions. An initial round of RT-PCR targeting the TCR CDR3 relied on the HTBI primer set. TCRdb reprocessed the multiplex PCR reads via MiXCR and lists one record per CDR3 protein. The sample yields fewer than 350,000 distinct CDR3 sequences, 15% to 20% seen once. The sequencing input was blood. The receptors shown here come from a woman aged 45 to 65 with Graves' hyperthyroidism.

This clonotype turned up a few times. V usage is TRBV20-1 and J usage is TRBJ2-5, with TRBD2 as a possible D gene (7 bases). The V and J ends lost 1 base and 5 bases respectively, with 17 bases between them. Germline lookup yields CDR1 DFQATT and CDR2 SNEGSKA (reference sequence). This CDR3 is built from 15 residues. CDR3: CSARAQGGGRETQYF. CDR3 nucleotide sequence: TGCAGTGCTAGAGCCCAAGGGGGGGGCCGGGAGACCCAGTACTTC.

This clonotype was found many times. The V call is TRBV20-1, the J call TRBJ2-2; 12 bases are a match to TRBD2. Germline V gene data show CDR1 as DFQATT and CDR2 as SNEGSKA (reference sequence). The CDR3 is 17 amino acids. V lost 0 bases, J lost 0 bases, and 2 bases stayed unmatched. The CDR3 sequence: CSARDASGGANTGELFF. DNA for the CDR3: TGCAGTGCTAGAGACGCTAGCGGGGGGGCGAACACCGGGGAGCTGTTTTTT.

This clonotype has at least ten counts. The V gene is TRBV20-1, the J gene TRBJ1-1; D unclear. Deletions cut 3 bases from V and 1 base from J, with 9 bases between. This CDR3 region has 13 residues. Germline-derived CDR1 and CDR2 are DFQATT and SNEGSKA (reference sequence). CDR3 region: CSARWEGNTEAFF. The DNA for the CDR3 is TGCAGTGCTAGGTGGGAGGGGAACACTGAAGCTTTCTTT.

The genes are TRBV5-1 and TRBJ2-5, with 10 bases identical to TRBD2. In germline, CDR1 is SGHRS, CDR2 YFSETQ. V lost 0 bases, J lost 6 bases, and 8 bases stayed unmatched. The CDR3 is made up of 16 amino acids. The CDR3 sequence is CASSLDPSGGEQTQYF. Written as DNA, the CDR3 is TGCGCCAGCAGCTTGGACCCCAGCGGGGGGGAACAGACCCAGTACTTC.